Below, 21 T cell receptor beta chains from the same sample are listed, as sequenced in a study of cytomegalovirus exposure and HLA in healthy donors. The PCR was carried out with 60 Vbeta primers and 13 Jbeta primers. The table came from immunoSEQ multiplex PCR; TCRdb's copy has only in-frame clones and leaves some out. Here the sample spans approximately 59,000 clones, about 63% being singletons. Specimen: PBMCs. All receptors come from a man between 35 and 55 years old in good health and CMV-seropositive.

The CDR3 loop reads CASSLASGGHYTGELFF. CDR3 nucleotide sequence: TGTGCCAGCAGCTTAGCGTCAGGGGGGCATTACACCGGGGAGCTGTTTTTT. The rearrangement links TRBV7-6 to TRBJ2-2; D is possibly TRBD1 (7 bases). Per the germline V gene, CDR1 is SGHVS and CDR2 is FNYEAQ. V lost 0 bases and J 3 bases, leaving 14 bases between the germline ends. The CDR3 loop spans 17 amino acids.

This chain links TRBV18 with TRBJ2-6; a weak D match, TRBD1 (6 bases). The CDR3 covers 17 residues. Germline V gives CDR1 KGHSH, CDR2 LQKENI. Deletions cut 0 bases from V and 2 bases from J, with 11 bases between. The CDR3 nucleotides are TGTGCCAGCTCACCACCAGGGGGATCGACTGGGGCCAACGTCCTGACTTTC. Amino acid sequence: CASSPPGGSTGANVLTF.

This clone came up a few times. This chain connects TRBV6-6 to TRBJ2-7; a weak D match, TRBD1 (5 bases). The V end was cut by 0 bases, the J end by 1 base, with 10 bases between. The V gene's germline CDR1 is MNHNY and CDR2 SVGAGI (reference sequence). This CDR3 is built from 15 residues. The chain's CDR3 is CASSYSRDPSYEQYF. Here the CDR3 DNA reads TGTGCCAGCAGTTACTCCAGGGATCCTTCCTACGAGCAGTACTTC.

This clone was observed a few times. The chain joins TRBV7-2 to TRBJ2-5, with D possibly being TRBD1 (6 bases). V was clipped by 5 bases and J by 6 bases, with 13 bases between them. Germline V gene lookup returns CDR1 SGHTA and CDR2 FQGNSA. The CDR3 runs to 13 residues. The CDR3, as DNA: TGTGCCAGCAGCCGATACAGGGACCAGACCCAGTACTTC. This sequence encodes CASSRYRDQTQYF. Using reference TRBV7-2 and TRBJ2-5 for the parts outside the CDR3, the full variable domain is GAGVSQSPSNKVTEKGKDVELRCDPISGHTALYWYRQSLGQGLEFLIYFQGNSAPDKSGLPSDRFSAERTGGSVSTLTIQRTQQEDSAVYLCASSRYRDQTQYFGPGTRLLVL.

The rearrangement links TRBV29-1 to TRBJ2-3; D remains unclear. CDR1 and CDR2 (germline): SQVTM, ANQGSEA. CDR3 length: 14 residues. V lost 4 bases, J lost 0 bases, and 11 bases lay in between. CDR3 nucleotides: TGCAGCGTTGGGGTAGCCCAAAGCACAGATACGCAGTATTTT. Its protein product is CSVGVAQSTDTQYF.

This chain joins TRBV5-6 and TRBJ2-5, with 11 bases aligning to TRBD1. Germline V gene lookup returns CDR1 SGHDT and CDR2 YYEEEE. Trimming removed 6 bases from V and 5 bases from J; junction bases left unmatched: 9. The CDR3 contains 15 residues. CDR3 bases: TGTGCCAGCAACCCTCCGGGACAGGGGGTCGAGACCCAGTACTTC. This encodes CASNPPGQGVETQYF.

The V and J genes are TRBV6-6 and TRBJ2-7; 8 bases fit TRBD1. The germline gives CDR1 MNHNY, CDR2 SVGAGI (reference sequence). Unmatched junction bases numbered 10, after V lost 7 bases and J lost 2 bases. There are 15 residues in the CDR3. The CDR3 nucleotides read TGTGCCAGCACCAACCCCGGACAGGGAACCTACGAGCAGTACTTC. As protein: CASTNPGQGTYEQYF.

The CDR3 region is CASSQVAGTGNTGELFF. In DNA, the CDR3 is TGTGCCAGCAGCCAAGTGGCCGGGACAGGTAACACCGGGGAGCTGTTTTTT. This chain uses TRBV4-2 with TRBJ2-2; TRBD1 agrees at 8 bases. V was pared by 1 base and J by 2 bases, with 6 bases of the junction left unmatched. This CDR3 spans 17 amino acids. Germline V gene lookup returns CDR1 LGHNA and CDR2 YNFKEQ.

V is TRBV6-5 and J is TRBJ1-6, with D uncertain. The V gene's germline CDR1 is MNHEY and CDR2 SVGAGI. This CDR3 contains 15 residues. Deletions cut 0 bases from V and 7 bases from J, with 10 bases between. The CDR3 nucleotides read TGTGCCAGCAGTTACTCGATGAACGCGAATTCACCCCTCCACTTT. As protein: CASSYSMNANSPLHF.

The chain uses TRBV7-2 and TRBJ2-2; 8 nucleotides line up with TRBD1. V was pared by 3 bases and J by 4 bases, with 4 bases of the junction left unmatched. Germline V gene data show CDR1 as SGHTA and CDR2 as FQGNSA. CDR3 length: 15 residues. CDR3 DNA sequence: TGTGCCAGCAGCTTGGCTACAGGGGGCACCGGGGAGCTGTTTTTT. Translating it yields CASSLATGGTGELFF.

The CDR3 nucleotides read TGTGCCAGCAGCCGGGAGGCCGGATTCTACGAGCAGTACTTC. Protein: CASSREAGFYEQYF. The genes are TRBV7-9 and TRBJ2-7; TRBD2 matches 7 bases. The CDR3 sequence is 14 residues long. V lost 5 bases, J lost 3 bases, and 7 bases stayed unmatched. Germline values: CDR1 SEHNR, CDR2 FQNEAQ (reference sequence).

V and J are TRBV4-3 and TRBJ1-2; TRBD1 agrees at 8 bases. Unmatched junction bases numbered 7, after V lost 4 bases and J lost 3 bases. The CDR3 has 15 residues. Germline CDR1 and CDR2: LGHNA and YSLEER. The CDR3 DNA follows: TGCGCCAGCAGCCTCACCCAGGGGGCCCACTATGGCTACACCTTC. Its translation: CASSLTQGAHYGYTF.

J is TRBJ2-2 and V is TRBV2; 7 bases are a match to TRBD2. With V trimmed by 4 bases and J by 4 bases, 0 bases remained unmatched. The germline V gene encodes CDR1 SNHLY and CDR2 FYNNEI. The CDR3 runs to 13 residues. In DNA, the CDR3 is TGTGCCAGCAGTGGACTAGCCACCGGGGAGCTGTTTTTT. Protein: CASSGLATGELFF.

The rearrangement uses TRBV6-1 and TRBJ1-2; TRBD1 matches 7 bases. Looked up from germline, CDR1 is MNHNS and CDR2 is SASEGT. Unmatched junction bases numbered 12, after V lost 7 bases and J lost 4 bases. The CDR3 loop spans 15 amino acids. In nucleotides, the CDR3 is TGTGCCAGCACCCCCCGAAGGCAGGGGGGCTATGGCTACACCTTC. Its protein is CASTPRRQGGYGYTF.

The chain recombines TRBV9 with TRBJ2-1; 9 positions agree with TRBD1. Germline values: CDR1 SGDLS, CDR2 YYNGEE. Trimming took 0 bases from V and 5 from J; bases not matched to a gene: 3. The CDR3 is 15 residues long. The CDR3 sequence: CASSVDTGGHNEQFF. The CDR3 DNA follows: TGTGCCAGCAGCGTAGATACAGGGGGCCACAATGAGCAGTTCTTC. Based on the CDR3 plus reference TRBV9 and TRBJ2-1, the full variable domain is DSGVTQTPKHLITATGQRVTLRCSPRSGDLSVYWYQQSLDQGLQFLIQYYNGEERAKGNILERFSAQQFPDLHSELNLSSLELGDSALYFCASSVDTGGHNEQFFGPGTRLTVL.

The chain combines TRBV10-3 with TRBJ2-6; D might be TRBD1 (6 bases). Germline V gene lookup returns CDR1 ENHRY and CDR2 SYGVKD. This CDR3 contains 15 residues. V dropped 6 bases and J dropped 0 bases, with 9 bases sitting between them. This CDR3 reads CAIREGGSGANVLTF. The DNA for the CDR3 is TGTGCCATCAGAGAAGGGGGCTCTGGGGCCAACGTCCTGACTTTC.

This chain connects TRBV29-1 to TRBJ2-7; TRBD1 matches 9 bases. The V segment lost 4 bases and the J segment 4 bases; nucleotides outside the gene matches: 11. The germline CDR1 and CDR2 sequences are SQVTM and ANQGSEA. This CDR3 region has 15 residues. CDR3: CSVVPGTGRIYEQYF. CDR3 nucleotide sequence: TGCAGCGTTGTGCCCGGGACAGGGAGAATTTACGAGCAGTACTTC.

The chain is built from TRBV7-2 and TRBJ2-5, with D maybe TRBD1 (5 bases). The V end lost 0 bases, the J end lost 5 bases, and 13 bases lay between the germline ends. Per germline, CDR1 SGHTA and CDR2 FQGNSA. The CDR3 is made up of 15 amino acids. CDR3 protein: CASSLASVKGETQYF. CDR3 DNA sequence: TGTGCCAGCAGCTTAGCCTCGGTAAAGGGGGAGACCCAGTACTTC.

This clone was seen a handful of times. The gene calls are TRBV9 and TRBJ1-1; D is perhaps TRBD1 (5 bases). Trimming removed 1 base from V and 1 base from J, with 14 bases in between. Per the germline V gene, CDR1 is SGDLS and CDR2 is YYNGEE. This CDR3 is built from 16 residues. The CDR3: CASSVTSQGGNTEAFF. Here the CDR3 DNA reads TGTGCCAGCAGCGTAACCTCCCAGGGCGGGAACACTGAAGCTTTCTTT.

The V call is TRBV5-1, the J call TRBJ2-2; TRBD1 is a possible D gene (6 bases). V gave up 7 bases and J gave up 5 bases, with 15 bases separating them. CDR3 length: 14 residues. CDR1 and CDR2 (germline): SGHRS, YFSETQ. The CDR3: CASVETRGTGELFF. CDR3 coding DNA: TGCGCCAGCGTCGAAACGAGGGGGACCGGGGAGCTGTTTTTT.

Written as DNA, the CDR3 is TGTGCCAGCAGCAAAGTGGGCGGGACAGAGACCCTGGGACAAGTTAATGAAAAACTGTTTTTT. It specifies CASSKVGGTETLGQVNEKLFF. The V gene is TRBV21-1, the J gene TRBJ1-4; the D segment call TRBD1 is taken from the table without a DNA check. TRBV21-1 is deemed a pseudogene. This CDR3 spans 21 amino acids.